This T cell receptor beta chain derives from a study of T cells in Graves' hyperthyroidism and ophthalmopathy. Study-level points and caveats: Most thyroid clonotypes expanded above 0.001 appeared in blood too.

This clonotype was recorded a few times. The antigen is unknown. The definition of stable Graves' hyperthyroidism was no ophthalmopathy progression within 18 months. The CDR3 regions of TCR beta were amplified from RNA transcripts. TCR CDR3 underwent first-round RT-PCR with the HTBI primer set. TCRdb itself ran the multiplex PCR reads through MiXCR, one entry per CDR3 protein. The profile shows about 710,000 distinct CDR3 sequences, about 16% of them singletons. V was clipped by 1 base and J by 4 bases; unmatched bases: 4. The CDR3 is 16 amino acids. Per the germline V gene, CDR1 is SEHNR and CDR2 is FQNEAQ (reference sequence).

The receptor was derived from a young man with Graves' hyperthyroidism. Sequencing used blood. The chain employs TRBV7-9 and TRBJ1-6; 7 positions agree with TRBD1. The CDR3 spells CASSLEPGQYNSPLHF. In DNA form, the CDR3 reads TGTGCCAGCAGCTTAGAACCGGGACAGTATAATTCACCCCTCCACTTT.